These 8 T cell receptor beta chains came from one sample sequenced in a study of cytomegalovirus exposure and HLA in healthy donors. PCR was performed using 60 Vbeta and 13 Jbeta primers. The protocol was immunoSEQ multiplex PCR, while the TCRdb copy is restricted to in-frame clones and leaves out a portion. The sample includes 150,000 to 200,000 clones, around nine tenths of them seen just once. Sequenced input: PBMCs. The source of these receptors is a woman aged 18-29 years in good health and CMV-seronegative.

As concerns this clone: One end of the junction is discordant with germline, which a read error may explain. The rearrangement links TRBV7-9 to TRBJ2-6, with a possible D match to TRBD2 (6 bases). The germline V gene has CDR1 SEHNR and CDR2 FQNEAQ (reference sequence). The CDR3 totals 16 residues. CDR3: CSSSLAEGAGANVLTF. The CDR3 nucleotides read TGTTCCAGCAGCTTAGCGGAAGGGGCCGGGGCCAACGTCCTGACTTTC.

This chain uses TRBV11-2 with TRBJ1-2; no reliable D call. The CDR3 has 13 residues. In germline, CDR1 is SGHAT, CDR2 FQNNGV. V was trimmed by 1 base and J by 4 bases, leaving 7 bases between them. CDR3 sequence reads: CASSLGPGYGYTF. The CDR3 DNA sequence: TGTGCCAGCAGCTTAGGTCCAGGCTATGGCTACACCTTC.

The table lists this clone with a count of one. The chain combines TRBV15 with TRBJ1-6; possibly TRBD1 for D (6 bases). CDR3 size: 15 residues. Trimming took off 3 bases at V and 7 bases at J, with 13 bases between the two ends. CDR1 is LNHNV and CDR2 is YYDKDF in the germline V gene (reference sequence). The DNA of the CDR3 is TGTGCCACCAGCAGGGAACAGGGTGGGAATTCACCCCTCCACTTT. As protein: CATSREQGGNSPLHF.

This chain joins TRBV19 and TRBJ2-1; 8 nucleotides match TRBD2. V shed 5 bases, J shed 2 bases, and the junction held 5 bases outside the gene matches. There are 15 residues in the CDR3. Per germline, CDR1 LNHDA and CDR2 SQIVND (reference sequence). The CDR3 DNA is TGTGCCAGTAGTGTTCTACTAGCGGCCTACAATGAGCAGTTCTTC. It is translated as CASSVLLAAYNEQFF.

The chain carries TRBV11-2 and TRBJ2-1; D is ambiguous. CDR3 size: 12 residues. Trimming stripped 2 bases from V and 11 bases from J, with 10 bases between. Germline values: CDR1 SGHAT, CDR2 FQNNGV. As DNA, the CDR3 is TGTGCCAGCAGCTTATCTTTCACTCAGCAGTTCTTC. Amino acids: CASSLSFTQQFF. The full variable domain, its missing parts supplied by reference TRBV11-2 and TRBJ2-1, is EAGVAQSPRYKIIEKRQSVAFWCNPISGHATLYWYQQILGQGPKLLIQFQNNGVVDDSQLPKDRFSAERLKGVDSTLKIQPAKLEDSAVYLCASSLSFTQQFFGPGTRLTVL.

This chain links TRBV5-1 with TRBJ1-1; D call uncertain. V lost 0 bases and J lost 4, with 22 bases in between. This CDR3 has 18 residues. Germline V CDR1 and CDR2: SGHRS, YFSETQ. The DNA of the CDR3 is TGCGCCAGCAGCTTGGTCTGGTCGTCGTCCGGCCGGGGCACTGAAGCTTTCTTT. Its protein product is CASSLVWSSSGRGTEAFF.

The chain carries TRBV5-1 and TRBJ2-1; D ambiguous. The CDR3 runs 14 residues. Germline V lookup: CDR1 SGHRS, CDR2 YFSETQ. Deletions cut 0 bases from V and 6 bases from J, with 10 bases between. CDR3 sequence: CASSLGSPSNEQFF. The CDR3 DNA follows: TGCGCCAGCAGCTTGGGCTCGCCCAGCAATGAGCAGTTCTTC.

This clone was observed a few times. The V call is TRBV7-8, the J call TRBJ2-1, with 7 nucleotides matching TRBD2. CDR3 length: 16 amino acids. Trimming removed 7 bases from V and 2 bases from J; junction bases left unmatched: 11. Germline V gives CDR1 SGHVS, CDR2 FQNEAQ. The CDR3 reads CASTPSGGRAYNEQFF. Written as DNA, the CDR3 is TGTGCCAGCACCCCAAGCGGAGGGAGGGCCTACAATGAGCAGTTCTTC.